The 9 T cell receptor beta chains presented below share a single source sample, sequenced in a study of T cell changes during pregnancy in multiple sclerosis. TCRdb keeps only in-frame clones here, not all; method: immunoSEQ multiplex PCR. The sample holds fewer than 90,000 clones, roughly nine tenths seen once. Sequencing was performed on peripheral blood, taken in the second trimester of pregnancy. Source of these receptors: a female donor with multiple sclerosis, enrolled in a pregnancy study.

This chain links TRBV6-5 with TRBJ1-6; D is undetermined. Germline CDR1 and CDR2: MNHEY and SVGAGI. The CDR3 extends over 16 amino acids. V was pared by 0 bases and J by 7 bases, with 13 bases between. CDR3 nucleotides: TGTGCCAGCAGTTACTCTATAGCAGGAGGGAATTCACCCCTCCACTTT. Translated, it gives CASSYSIAGGNSPLHF.

V and J are TRBV4-3 and TRBJ2-3, with D maybe TRBD1 (6 bases). This CDR3 spans 14 amino acids. CDR1 and CDR2 from the germline V gene are LGHNA and YSLEER. V was pared by 3 bases and J by 6 bases, with 13 bases between. DNA for the CDR3: TGCGCCAGCAGCCAGGTACAGGGCCGGGATACGCAGTATTTT. Translated: CASSQVQGRDTQYF.

V usage is TRBV5-5 and J usage is TRBJ1-1; D not resolved. The CDR3 covers 14 residues. CDR1 and CDR2 from the germline V gene are SGHKS and YYEKEE (reference sequence). The V end lost 0 bases, the J end lost 2 bases, and 8 bases lay between the germline ends. The CDR3, as DNA: TGTGCCAGCAGCTTGGCGGGGAGAAACACTGAAGCTTTCTTT. Its protein is CASSLAGRNTEAFF. The variable domain in full, with the rest retrieved from reference TRBV5-5 and TRBJ1-1, is DAGVTQSPTHLIKTRGQQVTLRCSPISGHKSVSWYQQVLGQGPQFIFQYYEKEERGRGNFPDRFSARQFPNYSSELNVNALLLGDSALYLCASSLAGRNTEAFFGQGTRLTVV.

The CDR3 sequence: CASSFRVFYEQYF. The CDR3 DNA reads as TGTGCCAGCAGTTTTCGGGTGTTTTACGAGCAGTACTTC. The V and J genes are TRBV27 and TRBJ2-7; D ambiguous. Trimming pared 3 bases from V and 4 bases from J, leaving 10 bases between. The CDR3 runs to 13 residues. Germline V gene lookup returns CDR1 MNHEY and CDR2 SMNVEV (reference sequence).

The genes are TRBV7-2 and TRBJ2-7; D possibly corresponds to TRBD1 (6 bases). V was pared by 3 bases and J by 7 bases, with 16 bases between. Germline CDR1 reads SGHTA; CDR2 reads FQGNSA. The length of the CDR3 is 14 residues. The CDR3 loop is CASSFGGTSGEQYF. CDR3 in DNA: TGTGCCAGCAGCTTTGGGGGCACGTCTGGGGAGCAGTACTTC.

The J gene is TRBJ1-3, the V gene TRBV11-2; D not resolved. Trimming took off 2 bases at V and 9 bases at J, with 14 bases between the two ends. The CDR3 length is 14 residues. Germline V CDR1 and CDR2: SGHAT, FQNNGV. In nucleotides, the CDR3 is TGTGCCAGCAGCTTAAATCCTCCAGGAGGCACCATATATTTT. Its translation is CASSLNPPGGTIYF.

Here the CDR3 reads CASGRGEGTEAFF. The CDR3 DNA reads TGTGCCAGCGGCAGGGGAGAGGGCACTGAAGCTTTCTTT. The chain couples TRBV2 to TRBJ1-1; maybe TRBD1 (6 bases). CDR1 is SNHLY, CDR2 FYNNEI, per germline. CDR3 length: 13 amino acids. Deletions cut 8 bases from V and 4 bases from J, with 14 bases between.

The chain is built from TRBV4-1 and TRBJ2-7, with 13 bases fitting TRBD2. Germline V CDR1 and CDR2: MGHRA, YSYEKL. V trimming: 5 bases; J trimming: 7 bases; junction bases outside the gene matches: 11. The CDR3 sequence is 16 residues long. DNA of the CDR3: TGCGCCAGCAGCGCCCAACTAGCGGGGGGGCCGGGGGAGCAGTACTTC. Encoded protein: CASSAQLAGGPGEQYF.

The chain links TRBV6-1 to TRBJ2-3; D might be TRBD1 (5 bases). V lost 2 bases, J lost 0 bases, and 18 bases lay in between. The CDR3 is 18 amino acids. CDR1 and CDR2 from the germline V gene are MNHNS and SASEGT. The CDR3 sequence is CASSERQGTILSTDTQYF. The CDR3 nucleotides read TGTGCCAGCAGTGAAAGGCAGGGTACCATCCTTAGCACAGATACGCAGTATTTT.